This TCR beta chain was sequenced during a study of CD8+ T cells in alopecia areata. Study-wide context: Each day, treated patients took oral tofacitinib twice, at 5 to 10 mg per dose.

The treatment denotes: oral pan-JAK inhibitor, 5-10 mg twice daily. Reverse transcribed after extraction, RNA yielded cDNA as the sequencing template. The protocol was immunoSEQ multiplex PCR, while the TCRdb copy is restricted to in-frame clones and leaves out a portion. The table has some 130,000 clones, about 56% seen once. Study outcomes and limitations: Both scalp clonality and the expanded CD8+ clones among the top 100 showed a significant decrease with tofacitinib.

This clone came up many times. Its specificity is not known. Per germline, CDR1 SEHNR and CDR2 FQNEAQ (reference sequence). CDR3 length: 12 amino acids. Trimming left V 7 bases short and J 6 bases short, with 12 bases between. The sample was CD8+ T cells sorted from blood, taken at week 4, from a patient treated with tofacitinib. This TCR came from a human donor with alopecia areata. The V call is TRBV7-9, the J call TRBJ1-2, with D possibly matching TRBD1 (6 bases). The CDR3 DNA reads as TGTGCCAGCAACACAGGGAGAGATGGCTACACCTTC. It specifies CASNTGRDGYTF.